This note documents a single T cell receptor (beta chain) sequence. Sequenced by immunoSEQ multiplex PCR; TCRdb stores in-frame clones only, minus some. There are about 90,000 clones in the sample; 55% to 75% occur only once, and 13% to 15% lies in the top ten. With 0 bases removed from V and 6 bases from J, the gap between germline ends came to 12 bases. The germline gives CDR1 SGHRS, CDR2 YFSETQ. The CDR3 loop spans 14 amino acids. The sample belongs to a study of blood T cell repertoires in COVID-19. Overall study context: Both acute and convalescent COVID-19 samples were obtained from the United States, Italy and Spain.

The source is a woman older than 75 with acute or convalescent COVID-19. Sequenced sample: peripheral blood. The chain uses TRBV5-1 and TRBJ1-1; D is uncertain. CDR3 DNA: TGCGCCAGCAGCTTGGCTGTCGAGGCAGCTGAAGCTTTCTTT. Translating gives CASSLAVEAAEAFF.